This is a list of T cell receptor beta chains from one sample in a study of T-cell memory formation after mild COVID-19. TCRdb fed the 5' RACE reads into MiXCR, producing one record per CDR3 protein. The profile shows 130,000 to 150,000 distinct CDR3 sequences, about 19% of them singletons. The sample taken for sequencing was PBMCs or a T cell subset sorted from them (not recorded which). Source of these receptors: an adult woman who had mild COVID-19 (a few samples of this study predate the infection). Cell type and time point are not known. Both conserved end residues are part of each CDR3. The order of the fields is CDR3 DNA, CDR3 protein, J gene, D gene, clone size, V gene. A D gene is named only where the DNA matches it firmly. Size tells how often a clone was seen (once, few, many) or the class of an expanded clone, and some rows leave it out.

cdr3_nt: TGTGCCAGCAGTGAGGCTGGGACAGGGGTCTACGAGCAGTACTTC
cdr3_aa: CASSEAGTGVYEQYF
j_call: TRBJ2-7
d_call: TRBD1
clone_size: few
v_call: TRBV2

cdr3_nt: TGCGCCAGCAGCCAAGTCGGAAGGGGGGTTGGCGGCTATGGCTACACCTTC
cdr3_aa: CASSQVGRGVGGYGYTF
j_call: TRBJ1-2
d_call: .
clone_size: .
v_call: TRBV4-3

cdr3_nt: TGTGCCAGCAGCCAAGCCGGGACAGGGAGCGAGCAGTACTTC
cdr3_aa: CASSQAGTGSEQYF
j_call: TRBJ2-7
d_call: TRBD1
clone_size: many
v_call: TRBV3-1

cdr3_nt: TGTGCCAGCTCACCCGCTAAAAGCCGGGAGACCCAGTACTTC
cdr3_aa: CASSPAKSRETQYF
j_call: TRBJ2-5
d_call: .
clone_size: .
v_call: TRBV18

cdr3_nt: TGCAGTGCTCCGGGACAGGGAAAGGGGTCGGGTTACTATGGCTACACCTTC
cdr3_aa: CSAPGQGKGSGYYGYTF
j_call: TRBJ1-2
d_call: TRBD1
clone_size: once
v_call: TRBV20-1

cdr3_nt: TGTGCCAGCAGTCCGGACAACCACAATGAGCAGTTCTTC
cdr3_aa: CASSPDNHNEQFF
j_call: TRBJ2-1
d_call: .
clone_size: many
v_call: TRBV7-3

cdr3_nt: TGCAGTGCTAGAGATAGCAATCAGCCCCAGCATTTT
cdr3_aa: CSARDSNQPQHF
j_call: TRBJ1-5
d_call: .
clone_size: few
v_call: TRBV20-1

cdr3_nt: TGTGCCAGCAGCCCCTCAACAGGGGGCGTCTACGAGCAGTACTTC
cdr3_aa: CASSPSTGGVYEQYF
j_call: TRBJ2-7
d_call: TRBD1
clone_size: .
v_call: TRBV7-9

cdr3_nt: TGTGCCAGCAGTTACGGGACTAGTATCTCAGATACGCAGTATTTT
cdr3_aa: CASSYGTSISDTQYF
j_call: TRBJ2-3
d_call: TRBD2
clone_size: .
v_call: TRBV6-5

cdr3_nt: TGTGCCAGCAGTAATGGTGGGGTTTATCATGGCTACACCTTC
cdr3_aa: CASSNGGVYHGYTF
j_call: TRBJ1-2
d_call: .
clone_size: .
v_call: TRBV12-3/TRBV12-4

cdr3_nt: TGTGCCAGCAGCCGGCAGGGGAACACCGGGGAGCTGTTTTTT
cdr3_aa: CASSRQGNTGELFF
j_call: TRBJ2-2
d_call: .
clone_size: few
v_call: TRBV3-1

cdr3_nt: TGTGCCACCAGCAGTATAGCGGGGGGGCCCCGGGAGCTGTTTTTT
cdr3_aa: CATSSIAGGPRELFF
j_call: TRBJ2-2
d_call: TRBD2
clone_size: few
v_call: TRBV15

cdr3_nt: TGTGCCTGGTCCACAGGGGCGAGAGGCTACACCTTC
cdr3_aa: CAWSTGARGYTF
j_call: TRBJ1-2
d_call: TRBD1
clone_size: .
v_call: TRBV30

cdr3_nt: TGTGCCAGCAGTTACTCCCCGCCCCAGCATTTT
cdr3_aa: CASSYSPPQHF
j_call: TRBJ1-5
d_call: .
clone_size: few
v_call: TRBV6-5

cdr3_nt: TGTGCCAGCAGTTCGGGACTGGCGGCCTACGAGCAGTACTTC
cdr3_aa: CASSSGLAAYEQYF
j_call: TRBJ2-7
d_call: .
clone_size: few
v_call: TRBV27

cdr3_nt: TGTGCCAGCAGCTTAGGCGAACGACAGTTCACAGATACGCAGTATTTT
cdr3_aa: CASSLGERQFTDTQYF
j_call: TRBJ2-3
d_call: .
clone_size: few
v_call: TRBV7-9

cdr3_nt: TGCGCCAGCAGCCCCTGGGACCAGGACAATGAGCAGTTCTTC
cdr3_aa: CASSPWDQDNEQFF
j_call: TRBJ2-1
d_call: .
clone_size: few
v_call: TRBV4-1

cdr3_nt: TGCGCCAGCAGCAATCAGGGCTATGGCTACACCTTC
cdr3_aa: CASSNQGYGYTF
j_call: TRBJ1-2
d_call: .
clone_size: few
v_call: TRBV4-1

cdr3_nt: TGCAGCGTTGAGGGTCCGGTGGAGACCCAGTACTTC
cdr3_aa: CSVEGPVETQYF
j_call: TRBJ2-5
d_call: .
clone_size: few
v_call: TRBV29-1

cdr3_nt: TGTGCCACCAGTGACACACTAGCGGGGGGTAACAATGAGCAGTTCTTC
cdr3_aa: CATSDTLAGGNNEQFF
j_call: TRBJ2-1
d_call: TRBD2
clone_size: .
v_call: TRBV24-1

cdr3_nt: TGTGCCAGCAGTAAACAAAGGGGCATCACAGATACGCAGTATTTT
cdr3_aa: CASSKQRGITDTQYF
j_call: TRBJ2-3
d_call: .
clone_size: .
v_call: TRBV21-1

cdr3_nt: TGCAGTGCTCGGGGACAGGGGGCCTACGAGCAGTACTTC
cdr3_aa: CSARGQGAYEQYF
j_call: TRBJ2-7
d_call: TRBD1
clone_size: .
v_call: TRBV20-1

cdr3_nt: TGCAGTGCTAGAGATTCGGGCAGGTTAGAGACCCAGTACTTC
cdr3_aa: CSARDSGRLETQYF
j_call: TRBJ2-5
d_call: .
clone_size: few
v_call: TRBV20-1

cdr3_nt: TGTGCCAGCAGTTACCACCCCGGGAGAGCCTCCTACGAGCAGTACTTC
cdr3_aa: CASSYHPGRASYEQYF
j_call: TRBJ2-7
d_call: .
clone_size: .
v_call: TRBV6-2/TRBV6-3

cdr3_nt: TGTGCCAGCAGCGGGGACACAGATACGCAGTATTTT
cdr3_aa: CASSGDTDTQYF
j_call: TRBJ2-3
d_call: .
clone_size: .
v_call: TRBV12-3/TRBV12-4

cdr3_nt: TGTGCCAGCAGCTTAGCCAGCGGGGGTTACAATGAGCAGTTCTTC
cdr3_aa: CASSLASGGYNEQFF
j_call: TRBJ2-1
d_call: TRBD2
clone_size: few
v_call: TRBV7-6

cdr3_nt: TGTGCCAGCAGTTTGAGCGCCGGGACAGATACGCAGTATTTT
cdr3_aa: CASSLSAGTDTQYF
j_call: TRBJ2-3
d_call: .
clone_size: few
v_call: TRBV12-3/TRBV12-4

cdr3_nt: TGTGCCAGCTCACCACCTGTATCTTTATACGAGCAGTACTTC
cdr3_aa: CASSPPVSLYEQYF
j_call: TRBJ2-7
d_call: .
clone_size: few
v_call: TRBV18

cdr3_nt: TGTGCCAGCAGCTTATCCCTCCATGAGCAGTTCTTC
cdr3_aa: CASSLSLHEQFF
j_call: TRBJ2-1
d_call: .
clone_size: few
v_call: TRBV7-9

cdr3_nt: TGTGCCAGCAGTTACTCGGGGGAAGGAGAAAAACTGTTTTTT
cdr3_aa: CASSYSGEGEKLFF
j_call: TRBJ1-4
d_call: .
clone_size: .
v_call: TRBV6-2/TRBV6-3

cdr3_nt: TGTGCCAGCAGCTTAGGTCGAAGCGGGGGGAGCACAGATACGCAGTATTTT
cdr3_aa: CASSLGRSGGSTDTQYF
j_call: TRBJ2-3
d_call: TRBD2
clone_size: .
v_call: TRBV7-8

cdr3_nt: TGTGCCACCAGTGACGCGGGGACTAGCGGGAGGGAGATGGATACGCAGTATTTT
cdr3_aa: CATSDAGTSGREMDTQYF
j_call: TRBJ2-3
d_call: TRBD2
clone_size: once
v_call: TRBV24-1

cdr3_nt: TGTGCCAGCAGCATGACAGGCGTTTCTGCAGATACGCAGTATTTT
cdr3_aa: CASSMTGVSADTQYF
j_call: TRBJ2-3
d_call: .
clone_size: few
v_call: TRBV7-2

cdr3_nt: TGTGCCAGCAGTAAGGGACTAGGTGGGGATGAGCAGTTCTTC
cdr3_aa: CASSKGLGGDEQFF
j_call: TRBJ2-1
d_call: TRBD2
clone_size: many
v_call: TRBV6-2/TRBV6-3

cdr3_nt: TGTGCCAGCAGCTTGACGAGCGGGGGGGACTATGAGCAGTTCTTC
cdr3_aa: CASSLTSGGDYEQFF
j_call: TRBJ2-1
d_call: TRBD2
clone_size: .
v_call: TRBV7-2

cdr3_nt: TGCGCCAGCAGCTTGGCTGCTAGCCTCAGCACAGATACGCAGTATTTT
cdr3_aa: CASSLAASLSTDTQYF
j_call: TRBJ2-3
d_call: .
clone_size: .
v_call: TRBV5-1

cdr3_nt: TGTGCCAGCAGCTCGCCGCAGGAGAGAAACACCATATATTTT
cdr3_aa: CASSSPQERNTIYF
j_call: TRBJ1-3
d_call: .
clone_size: .
v_call: TRBV7-3

cdr3_nt: TGTGCCAGCTGTGACAGGGGGCTTCCCTACGAGCAGTACTTC
cdr3_aa: CASCDRGLPYEQYF
j_call: TRBJ2-7
d_call: TRBD1
clone_size: few
v_call: TRBV2

cdr3_nt: TGTGCCACCAGCAGAGAGAGGCTAGCGATCGGGGAGCTGTTTTTT
cdr3_aa: CATSRERLAIGELFF
j_call: TRBJ2-2
d_call: .
clone_size: few
v_call: TRBV15

cdr3_nt: TGTGCCAGCGCCATCGCCTTTGGGGATCAGCCCCAGCATTTT
cdr3_aa: CASAIAFGDQPQHF
j_call: TRBJ1-5
d_call: .
clone_size: .
v_call: TRBV12-3/TRBV12-4

cdr3_nt: TGTGCCAGCAGCGTAGGTACCTTGGGGGGGACCGGGGAGCTGTTTTTT
cdr3_aa: CASSVGTLGGTGELFF
j_call: TRBJ2-2
d_call: TRBD2
clone_size: .
v_call: TRBV9

cdr3_nt: TGTGCCAGCAGTAATAGACGGGGCACAGATACGCAGTATTTT
cdr3_aa: CASSNRRGTDTQYF
j_call: TRBJ2-3
d_call: .
clone_size: few
v_call: TRBV6-6

cdr3_nt: TGCAGCGTTTCCCCATCGACTAGCTCCGATACGCAGTATTTT
cdr3_aa: CSVSPSTSSDTQYF
j_call: TRBJ2-3
d_call: TRBD2
clone_size: many
v_call: TRBV29-1

cdr3_nt: TGTGCCAGCAGCCAGATACAGGGGGCCAGAGAGCAGTACTTC
cdr3_aa: CASSQIQGAREQYF
j_call: TRBJ2-7
d_call: TRBD1
clone_size: few
v_call: TRBV7-2